Presented here are 18 T cell receptor beta chains from one specimen sequenced in a study of technical replicates of blood from a handful of donors. Profiled with immunoSEQ multiplex PCR; TCRdb holds only in-frame clones, not every one. The sample includes approximately 95,000 clones, about 95% of them seen just once. The sequenced sample was T cells isolated from PBMCs. These receptors were collected from a human donor in good health.

This rearrangement joins TRBV19 to TRBJ1-1; the match to TRBD1 covers 8 bases. The ends lost 5 bases at V and 6 bases at J; junction bases unmatched: 5. There are 13 residues in the CDR3. CDR1 is LNHDA, CDR2 SQIVND, per germline (reference sequence). The CDR3 DNA follows: TGTGCCAGTAGTTTTCAGGGGGCCTCTGAAGCTTTCTTT. It yields the protein CASSFQGASEAFF.

This sequence joins TRBV5-4 and TRBJ2-7; D gene unclear. The CDR3 loop spans 15 amino acids. V lost 4 bases and J 0 bases, leaving 14 bases between the germline ends. Per the germline V gene, CDR1 is SGHNT and CDR2 is YYREEE (reference sequence). Here the CDR3 reads CASSLPGEVSYEQYF. In nucleotides, the CDR3 is TGTGCCAGCAGCCTGCCGGGTGAGGTCTCCTACGAGCAGTACTTC. The full variable domain, completed using reference TRBV5-4 and TRBJ2-7, is ETGVTQSPTHLIKTRGQQVTLRCSSQSGHNTVSWYQQALGQGPQFIFQYYREEENGRGNFPPRFSGLQFPNYSSELNVNALELDDSALYLCASSLPGEVSYEQYFGPGTRLTVT.

The chain has TRBV10-1 and TRBJ2-5; a possible D gene is TRBD1 (6 bases). The length of the CDR3 is 13 residues. Germline V gives CDR1 WNHNN, CDR2 SYGVQD (reference sequence). With 8 bases removed from V and 3 bases from J, the gap between germline ends came to 13 bases. The CDR3 DNA reads as TGCGCCAGCTCTCAGGGGCAGGAAGAGACCCAGTACTTC. Protein sequence: CASSQGQEETQYF.

This clone occurred once. The chain recombines TRBV4-1 with TRBJ2-1, with 9 nucleotides matching TRBD2. The V gene end was trimmed by 0 bases and the J gene end by 4 bases; junction bases not matched to a gene: 10. The CDR3 loop spans 18 amino acids. Germline values: CDR1 MGHRA, CDR2 YSYEKL. In DNA, the CDR3 is TGCGCCAGCAGCCAAGATAATCCGCGGGAGGGTAGGTACAATGAGCAGTTCTTC. Translated, it gives CASSQDNPREGRYNEQFF.

The chain has TRBV5-1 and TRBJ2-7, with TRBD1 identical over 8 bases. The CDR3 is made up of 15 amino acids. Germline V gene data show CDR1 as SGHRS and CDR2 as YFSETQ. V gave up 0 bases and J gave up 4 bases; unmatched junction bases: 6. The DNA of the CDR3 is TGCGCCAGCAGCTTGGCCTACAGGGGGAATTACGAGCAGTACTTC. It yields the protein CASSLAYRGNYEQYF.

V and J are TRBV5-6 and TRBJ2-1; D might be TRBD2 (6 bases). The V and J ends lost 1 base and 4 bases respectively, with 9 bases between them. CDR1 is SGHDT and CDR2 is YYEEEE in the germline V gene. The CDR3 covers 14 residues. The CDR3: CASSLYGGYNEQFF. Written as DNA, the CDR3 is TGTGCCAGCAGCTTGTACGGGGGATACAATGAGCAGTTCTTC.

This chain links TRBV18 with TRBJ2-3; 8 nucleotides align to TRBD2. This CDR3 is 17 amino acids long. Germline V CDR1 and CDR2: KGHSH, LQKENI. V was clipped by 6 bases and J by 6 bases; unmatched bases: 17. The CDR3: CASSPPWQREIPDTQYF. CDR3 sequence (DNA): TGTGCCAGCTCCCCCCCTTGGCAGCGGGAGATACCGGATACGCAGTATTTT.

This chain links TRBV7-9 with TRBJ2-1; 8 bases match TRBD2. The CDR3 totals 15 residues. After removal of 8 bases from V and 0 bases from J, the junction contained 6 bases not matched to a gene. Germline-derived CDR1 and CDR2 are SEHNR and FQNEAQ (reference sequence). The CDR3 is CASRPGTSSYNEQFF. For the CDR3, the DNA is TGTGCCAGCCGCCCAGGGACTAGCTCCTACAATGAGCAGTTCTTC.

The chain employs TRBV14 and TRBJ2-7; 7 bases fit TRBD1. Germline CDR1 is SGHDN and CDR2 is FVKESK. The CDR3 sequence is 15 residues long. With V trimmed by 6 bases and J by 4 bases, 12 bases remained unmatched. The CDR3 spells CASRDTGTVPYEQYF. CDR3 coding DNA: TGTGCCAGCAGGGATACCGGGACAGTCCCGTACGAGCAGTACTTC. Filled out from reference TRBV14 and TRBJ2-7, the complete variable domain reads EAGVTQFPSHSVIEKGQTVTLRCDPISGHDNLYWYRRVMGKEIKFLLHFVKESKQDESGMPNNRFLAERTGGTYSTLKVQPAELEDSGVYFCASRDTGTVPYEQYFGPGTRLTVT.

The chain joins TRBV28 to TRBJ2-7, with D maybe TRBD1 (5 bases). The V and J ends lost 2 bases and 1 base respectively, with 9 bases between them. The CDR3 loop spans 14 amino acids. CDR1 and CDR2 (germline): MDHEN, SYDVKM. CDR3 protein: CASSLKGPSYEQYF. The CDR3 bases are TGTGCCAGCAGTTTAAAGGGGCCATCCTACGAGCAGTACTTC.

This clone appeared a few times. V is TRBV18 and J is TRBJ1-5; D perhaps matches TRBD1 (6 bases). This CDR3 spans 16 amino acids. The germline V and J ends were trimmed by 3 bases and 1 base, with 13 bases remaining between them. The germline gives CDR1 KGHSH, CDR2 LQKENI. The CDR3 is CASSPMSGESNQPQHF. CDR3 nucleotides: TGTGCCAGCTCACCCATGTCAGGGGAAAGCAATCAGCCCCAGCATTTT.

V usage is TRBV27 and J usage is TRBJ2-7, with 11 positions matching TRBD2. Germline-derived CDR1 and CDR2 are MNHEY and SMNVEV (reference sequence). V was pared by 9 bases and J by 2 bases, with 15 bases of the junction left unmatched. The CDR3 length is 17 residues. CDR3 loop: CASRIKGGGLAAYEQYF. The CDR3 nucleotides are TGTGCCAGTCGGATAAAGGGTGGGGGACTAGCGGCCTACGAGCAGTACTTC.

V and J are TRBV5-5 and TRBJ2-7; TRBD2 aligns across 8 bases. The CDR3 length is 15 residues. V lost 2 bases to trimming and J lost 3 bases; unmatched junction nucleotides: 7. The germline gives CDR1 SGHKS, CDR2 YYEKEE (reference sequence). The CDR3 region is CASSLSGLGNYEQYF. CDR3 DNA: TGTGCCAGCAGCTTATCGGGACTAGGAAACTACGAGCAGTACTTC.

The chain combines TRBV18 with TRBJ2-1; 8 bases are shared with TRBD1. This CDR3 is 16 amino acids long. J was trimmed by 5 bases and V by 6 bases; bases with no gene match: 12. CDR1 is KGHSH and CDR2 is LQKENI in the germline V gene. The CDR3 spells CASSMMTGVIDNEQFF. The DNA for the CDR3 is TGTGCCAGCTCGATGATGACAGGGGTAATAGACAATGAGCAGTTCTTC.

The chain has TRBV6-1 and TRBJ1-1; no definite D call. Trimming took 0 bases from V and 4 from J, leaving 9 bases between them. Germline V CDR1 and CDR2: MNHNS, SASEGT. The CDR3 length is 14 residues. CDR3 residues: CASSEASGSTEAFF. CDR3 DNA sequence: TGTGCCAGCAGTGAAGCGAGCGGGAGCACTGAAGCTTTCTTT.

This clone was seen a single time. The V call is TRBV7-8, the J call TRBJ2-7; D not certain. Trimming removed 3 bases at V and 5 bases at J, with 8 bases between. Looked up from germline, CDR1 is SGHVS and CDR2 is FQNEAQ. CDR3 length: 12 residues. This chain's CDR3 is CASSLGSHEQYF. DNA of the CDR3: TGTGCCAGCAGCTTGGGTAGCCACGAGCAGTACTTC.

This chain joins TRBV4-1 and TRBJ2-7; D is perhaps TRBD2 (5 bases). The CDR3 runs to 15 residues. Deletions cut 1 base from V and 0 bases from J, with 10 bases between. Germline CDR1 and CDR2: MGHRA and YSYEKL. This CDR3 reads CASSQGGLNSYEQYF. CDR3 coding DNA: TGCGCCAGCAGCCAAGGCGGGCTTAACTCCTACGAGCAGTACTTC.

This clone was picked up one time. The V and J genes are TRBV5-1 and TRBJ2-7; D gene unclear. The CDR3 runs 14 residues. Germline V gene data show CDR1 as SGHRS and CDR2 as YFSETQ. The V and J ends lost 0 bases and 4 bases respectively, with 11 bases between them. The CDR3 DNA reads as TGCGCCAGCAGCTTGGTGGTAGCACCATACGAGCAGTACTTC. Translating it yields CASSLVVAPYEQYF. The variable domain in full, with the rest retrieved from reference TRBV5-1 and TRBJ2-7, is KAGVTQTPRYLIKTRGQQVTLSCSPISGHRSVSWYQQTPGQGLQFLFEYFSETQRNKGNFPGRFSGRQFSNSRSEMNVSTLELGDSALYLCASSLVVAPYEQYFGPGTRLTVT.